These T cell receptor beta chains were read from a single sample in a study of T-cell reconstitution after alpha-beta-depleted transplantation in children. A single record per CDR3 protein comes from TCRdb applying MiXCR to the PCR reads. The table has about 400,000 distinct CDR3 sequences, about 14% seen once. The sample consisted of PBMCs, taken from the stem cell graft. These receptors were collected from a human donor who donated a stem cell graft to a child with Fanconi anemia. The conserved cysteine and the conserved F or W are not part of the CDR3 here. The D gene is left open where the match is weak.

v_gene	d_gene	j_gene	CDR3aa
TRBV6-5	NA	TRBJ1-6	ASSYSRVRQSSYNSPLH
TRBV6-5	NA	TRBJ1-5	ASSYSRGGNQPQH
TRBV5-5	NA	TRBJ2-2	ASSLPGELF
TRBV9	TRBD2	TRBJ2-5	ASSTRISGGAKETQY
TRBV6-5	TRBD1	TRBJ1-1	ASSQTGKGTEAF
TRBV3-1	NA	TRBJ1-1	ASSYQGSRAEAF
TRBV7-2	NA	TRBJ2-1	ASSFPGLRNEQF
TRBV18	NA	TRBJ1-1	ASSPPRGGNTEAF
TRBV7-2	TRBD1	TRBJ1-2	ASSLTGGARGYT
TRBV12-3/TRBV12-4	NA	TRBJ2-2	ASTQQGFRELF
TRBV2	NA	TRBJ1-1	ASTGIGMAEAF
TRBV28	TRBD1	TRBJ2-4	ASSSAGTVNIQY
TRBV5-1	NA	TRBJ1-2	ASSSDNPKDGYT
TRBV10-3	TRBD1	TRBJ1-2	AIKGPGQFYGYT
TRBV11-3	NA	TRBJ2-5	ASSLGVSETQY
TRBV6-1	NA	TRBJ2-5	ASRTPGDETQY
TRBV6-6	NA	TRBJ2-2	ASAGMGGELF
TRBV4-3	NA	TRBJ2-7	ASSQVLADEQY
TRBV7-8	NA	TRBJ2-2	ASSLYSPGELF
TRBV4-3	NA	TRBJ1-1	ASSQVKDTEAF
TRBV27	NA	TRBJ1-2	ASSFTGTYGYT
TRBV6-5	NA	TRBJ1-1	ASSSTFMNTEAF
TRBV15	NA	TRBJ1-5	ATSRDLQDPGPQH
TRBV5-1	NA	TRBJ2-7	ASSLDPGNKAY
TRBV9	TRBD1	TRBJ2-7	ASSPGAGGSYEQY
TRBV3-1	NA	TRBJ2-1	ASSPDGSSYNEQF
TRBV5-5	TRBD1	TRBJ2-7	ASSPTTGYEQY
TRBV10-3	NA	TRBJ2-7	AISVGAGDTYEQY
TRBV6-1	NA	TRBJ1-4	ASSDASATNEKLF
TRBV6-2/TRBV6-3	NA	TRBJ2-5	ASSWTQGDQETQY
TRBV12-3/TRBV12-4	TRBD2	TRBJ2-1	ASSWGTSGGPGEF
TRBV5-1	NA	TRBJ1-1	ASSPPSVGEAF
TRBV15	NA	TRBJ1-1	ATSRDLAGNPEAF
TRBV12-3/TRBV12-4	NA	TRBJ2-2	ASSIEIGELF
TRBV20-1	TRBD2	TRBJ2-3	SAIATLAGVTDTQY
TRBV5-1	NA	TRBJ1-2	ASSLGGSNGYT
TRBV7-2	NA	TRBJ2-3	ASSGEGVAQY
TRBV12-3/TRBV12-4	TRBD1	TRBJ2-1	ASSRTGGGNEQF
TRBV6-1	NA	TRBJ2-3	ASSEASTDTQY
TRBV5-1	TRBD1	TRBJ2-5	ASSNRGSIGTTISGQETQY
TRBV5-1	TRBD1	TRBJ2-5	ASSSPPGQAFLETQY
TRBV10-3	NA	TRBJ2-3	ATRPGTDTQY